One and the same sample provided the 21 T cell receptor beta chains below, sequenced in a study of early T cells in non-severe SARS-CoV-2 infection. Each CDR3 protein is one row after TCRdb ran MiXCR on the 5' RACE reads. Of 69,000 or so distinct CDR3 sequences listed, around 4.2% are singletons. Material: whole blood, obtained at baseline. The source is an adult who was a healthcare worker with PCR-confirmed SARS-CoV-2 infection or an uninfected control (not recorded which). The donor label of this sample is uncertain.

This clonotype was recorded a few times. The rearrangement links TRBV5-4 to TRBJ1-1; D is uncertain. The V gene's germline CDR1 is SGHNT and CDR2 YYREEE (reference sequence). Trimming stripped 3 bases from V and 4 bases from J, with 16 bases between. The length of the CDR3 is 15 residues. This CDR3 reads CASSSLLGRGTEAFF. CDR3 coding DNA: TGTGCCAGCAGCTCCTTACTAGGACGGGGCACTGAAGCTTTCTTT.

The table lists this clonotype with a few counts. The chain is built from TRBV7-2 and TRBJ2-5; the D gene is possibly TRBD1 (6 bases). The CDR3 is 13 residues long. Germline V gives CDR1 SGHTA, CDR2 FQGNSA. V lost 5 bases and J 2 bases, leaving 9 bases between the germline ends. The CDR3 DNA sequence: TGTGCCAGCAGCCGAGACAGGCAAGAGACCCAGTACTTC. Its protein product is CASSRDRQETQYF.

This clonotype was found a few times. This chain's CDR3 is CASSPRAEAFF. For the CDR3, the DNA is TGTGCCAGCAGCCCTCGGGCTGAAGCTTTCTTT. J is TRBJ1-1 and V is TRBV11-1; D gene ambiguous. Per germline, CDR1 SGHAT and CDR2 FQDESV (reference sequence). The CDR3 covers 11 residues. V gave up 5 bases and J gave up 6 bases, with 7 bases separating them.

This chain joins TRBV20-1 and TRBJ2-3; a possible D gene is TRBD2 (6 bases). Germline lookup yields CDR1 DFQATT and CDR2 SNEGSKA (reference sequence). This CDR3 is 11 amino acids long. In DNA, the CDR3 is TGCAGGACGGGGGGCACAGATACGCAGTATTTT. The encoded protein is CRTGGTDTQYF.

This clonotype has ten or more counts. The chain couples TRBV10-3 to TRBJ1-2, with a possible D match to TRBD1 (6 bases). The germline V and J ends were trimmed by 0 bases and 3 bases, with 8 bases remaining between them. This CDR3 is 14 amino acids long. Germline CDR1 and CDR2: ENHRY and SYGVKD. The DNA of the CDR3 is TGTGCCATCAGTGAGTCCTGGACAGACTATGGCTACACCTTC. It codes for CAISESWTDYGYTF.

This clonotype was recorded many times. V and J are TRBV27 and TRBJ1-2; D remains ambiguous. The V end was cut by 4 bases, the J end by 0 bases, with 9 bases between. This CDR3 has 14 amino acids. Germline assignment: CDR1 MNHEY and CDR2 SMNVEV (reference sequence). CDR3 bases: TGTGCCAGCAGTTCACGACGGTCTAACTATGGCTACACCTTC. Amino acid sequence: CASSSRRSNYGYTF.

At least ten counts were recorded for this clonotype. The V call is TRBV29-1, the J call TRBJ2-1, with D uncertain. Germline V gene sequence: CDR1 SQVTM, CDR2 ANQGSEA. V was trimmed by 2 bases and J by 3 bases, leaving 8 bases between them. The CDR3 extends over 13 amino acids. The CDR3 sequence is CSVERQNYNEQFF. CDR3 bases: TGCAGCGTTGAACGACAAAACTACAATGAGCAGTTCTTC.

The genes are TRBV6-6 and TRBJ2-3, with D perhaps matching TRBD1 (6 bases). This CDR3 comprises 15 residues. V gave up 2 bases and J gave up 1 base, with 10 bases separating them. In germline, CDR1 is MNHNY, CDR2 SVGAGI (reference sequence). CDR3 in DNA: TGTGCCAGCAGTTACCGCCAGGGGCGCACAGATACGCAGTATTTT. This translates into CASSYRQGRTDTQYF.

This clonotype showed up just a few times. The chain combines TRBV5-1 with TRBJ2-3; D not certain. Germline CDR1 SGHRS, CDR2 YFSETQ. Trimming removed 1 base at V and 0 bases at J, with 6 bases between. This CDR3 has 14 residues. The CDR3 bases are TGCGCCAGCAGCTTGTGGCAGAGCACAGATACGCAGTATTTT. Translation gives CASSLWQSTDTQYF.

The chain recombines TRBV28 with TRBJ2-5; possible D gene TRBD1, 6 bases. This CDR3 is built from 15 residues. Germline-derived CDR1 and CDR2 are MDHEN and SYDVKM. Trimming removed 2 bases at V and 1 base at J, with 11 bases between. CDR3 DNA sequence: TGTGCCAGCAGTTTAGACAGGAGATTCCAAGAGACCCAGTACTTC. It is translated as CASSLDRRFQETQYF. The full variable domain, completed using reference TRBV28 and TRBJ2-5, is DVKVTQSSRYLVKRTGEKVFLECVQDMDHENMFWYRQDPGLGLRLIYFSYDVKMKEKGDIPEGYSVSREKKERFSLILESASTNQTSMYLCASSLDRRFQETQYFGPGTRLLVL.

The rearrangement links TRBV7-9 to TRBJ2-1; tentative D call: TRBD1 (5 bases). The CDR3 runs to 19 residues. Trimming cost V 5 bases and J 4 bases, with 27 bases left between them. Germline V gene sequence: CDR1 SEHNR, CDR2 FQNEAQ (reference sequence). The DNA of the CDR3 is TGTGCCAGCAGCCATTACGCATCACATGACAGAAGCACATACAATGAGCAGTTCTTC. Translating gives CASSHYASHDRSTYNEQFF.

The sample holds a few counts of this clonotype. This chain links TRBV5-4 with TRBJ2-7; D remains unclear. Germline values: CDR1 SGHNT, CDR2 YYREEE (reference sequence). CDR3 length: 13 residues. Trimming pared 4 bases from V and 2 bases from J, leaving 10 bases between. CDR3 sequence: CASSQTETYEQYF. CDR3 DNA: TGTGCCAGCAGCCAAACTGAGACCTACGAGCAGTACTTC.

The V and J genes are TRBV10-3 and TRBJ2-3; perhaps TRBD2 as D (6 bases). This CDR3 is 14 amino acids long. The V and J ends lost 0 bases and 4 bases respectively, with 8 bases between them. Germline V lookup: CDR1 ENHRY, CDR2 SYGVKD. DNA of the CDR3: TGTGCCATCAGTGAGTCTGGAGGGCCAGATACGCAGTATTTT. Protein: CAISESGGPDTQYF.

The V gene is TRBV7-2, the J gene TRBJ1-2, with 7 nucleotides matching TRBD1. The length of the CDR3 is 16 residues. CDR1 and CDR2 from the germline V gene are SGHTA and FQGNSA. After removal of 5 bases from V and 6 bases from J, the junction contained 15 bases not matched to a gene. The CDR3 nucleotides read TGTGCCAGCAGCAGAGACAGACAGGGAGGGCAAGATGGCTACACCTTC. Its translation: CASSRDRQGGQDGYTF. The full variable domain, in which reference TRBV7-2 and TRBJ1-2 provide the parts outside the CDR3, is GAGVSQSPSNKVTEKGKDVELRCDPISGHTALYWYRQSLGQGLEFLIYFQGNSAPDKSGLPSDRFSAERTGGSVSTLTIQRTQQEDSAVYLCASSRDRQGGQDGYTFGSGTRLTVV.

This clonotype was seen a handful of times. The J gene is TRBJ1-2, the V gene TRBV10-1, with a weak D call TRBD1 (6 bases). This CDR3 has 13 amino acids. Germline V CDR1 and CDR2: WNHNN, SYGVQD (reference sequence). The V gene lost 4 bases and the J gene lost 2 bases, with 8 bases spanning the gap. CDR3 region: CASSAGANYGYTF. In DNA form, the CDR3 reads TGCGCCAGCAGTGCAGGGGCCAACTATGGCTACACCTTC.

This clonotype showed up just a few times. J is TRBJ2-1 and V is TRBV7-2, with D uncertain. V shed 4 bases and J shed 6 bases, with 4 bases lying between them. Germline V gene data show CDR1 as SGHTA and CDR2 as FQGNSA. The CDR3 sequence is 11 residues long. CDR3 coding DNA: TGTGCCAGCAGCTACAGCAATGAGCAGTTCTTC. Its translation: CASSYSNEQFF.

The chain is built from TRBV11-2 and TRBJ2-3; D may be TRBD1 or TRBD2 (5 bases each). Germline CDR1 is SGHAT and CDR2 is FQNNGV. CDR3 length: 15 amino acids. Trimming took 6 bases from V and 5 from J, leaving 18 bases between them. As DNA, the CDR3 is TGTGCCAGCAGAAGACGGGGCCTTGCCGGAGATACGCAGTATTTT. This gives the protein CASRRRGLAGDTQYF.

This clonotype was seen many times. The chain has TRBV12-5 and TRBJ2-7; D perhaps matches TRBD2 (5 bases). V was trimmed by 3 bases and J by 7 bases, leaving 10 bases between them. Germline CDR1 LGHNT, CDR2 FRNRAP. The CDR3 totals 12 residues. CDR3 bases: TGTGCTAGTGGTTTAGGACTTACGGAGCAGTACTTC. The encoded protein is CASGLGLTEQYF.

At least ten counts were recorded for this clonotype. The chain carries TRBV4-3 and TRBJ2-5, with a possible D match to TRBD2 (5 bases). The V end lost 0 bases, the J end lost 4 bases, and 15 bases lay between the germline ends. The germline CDR1 and CDR2 sequences are LGHNA and YSLEER. This CDR3 comprises 16 residues. CDR3 bases: TGCGCCAGCAGCCAAGATCGAGGCCTAGCCCGAGAGACCCAGTACTTC. It yields the protein CASSQDRGLARETQYF.

This clonotype showed up just a few times. V is TRBV3-1 and J is TRBJ2-1; 7 bases align to TRBD2. This CDR3 is built from 13 residues. The V segment lost 2 bases and the J segment 10 bases; nucleotides outside the gene matches: 5. Germline V gene sequence: CDR1 LGHDT, CDR2 YNNKEL (reference sequence). CDR3 coding DNA: TGTGCCAGCAGCCAATTAAGGCGGGGGGAGCAGTTCTTC. This codes for CASSQLRRGEQFF.

This clonotype was counted at least ten times. The J gene is TRBJ2-1, the V gene TRBV7-6; D is tentatively TRBD1 or TRBD2 (6 bases each). There are 16 residues in the CDR3. The V end lost 1 base, the J end lost 9 bases, and 19 bases lay between the germline ends. Germline loops: CDR1 SGHVS, CDR2 FNYEAQ. CDR3: CASSLGGAGIAGEQFF. CDR3 DNA: TGTGCCAGCAGCTTAGGGGGGGCTGGGATAGCCGGTGAGCAGTTCTTC.